The entry that follows covers one TCR beta chain sequence. The source of the sample is a study of CD8 T cells in Susac syndrome. As for the study in general: Among the sequenced Susac syndrome patients, roughly six had active disease while 8 or 9 were in remission.

A quantity of about 0.5 to 1 ug RNA underwent reverse transcription using random hexamers. TCRdb re-called the immunoSEQ multiplex PCR reads through MiXCR, storing one row per CDR3 protein. The top ten clones hold roughly 0.14% of a sample with a few hundred thousand distinct CDR3 sequences, roughly 93% of them seen once. V was shortened by 0 bases and J by 9 bases, with 9 bases between the two germline ends. The CDR3 spans 12 residues. CDR1 DFQATT and CDR2 SNEGSKA come from the germline V gene (reference sequence). The receptor was derived from a human donor with Susac syndrome. The specimen was CD4+ T cells from PBMCs. This chain links TRBV20-1 with TRBJ2-1; D may be TRBD1 (5 bases). The CDR3 region is CSARDDQGEQFF. DNA of the CDR3: TGCAGTGCTAGAGATGATCAGGGTGAGCAGTTCTTC.